This T cell receptor (beta chain) was recorded in a study of beta chain features in type 1 diabetes. Study-wide points: There were fewer insertions and more deletions at the VDJ junctions of type 1 diabetes patients. Moderate yet significant TCRB CDR3 shortening was seen in Type 1 diabetes patients in all four CD4+ subsets.

Of note for this clone: What it binds is unknown.

Expressed TCRB transcripts were sequenced, since all the RNA that had been isolated was reverse transcribed. The assay was immunoSEQ multiplex PCR, and TCRdb's table has in-frame clones only and misses some. The data contain fewer than 300,000 clones, 20% of them singletons. CD45RO/CCR7/CD25/CD127/CD95/CD27 sorting isolated CD4+ naive, central memory, regulatory and stem cell-like memory cells. This CDR3 comprises 15 residues. V trimming: 6 bases; J trimming: 3 bases; junction bases outside the gene matches: 6. CDR1 and CDR2 (germline): SNHLY, FYNNEI. This clonotype originated in a woman in her thirties or forties with type 1 diabetes. Sequencing was done on a sample of naive CD4+ T cells from blood. This chain links TRBV2 with TRBJ2-1, with 9 bases lining up with TRBD1. This CDR3 reads CASSWDRAHYNEQFF. The CDR3 bases are TGTGCCAGCAGCTGGGACAGGGCCCACTACAATGAGCAGTTCTTC.